The following is a T cell receptor (beta chain) sequence with its context. Its cognate antigen is unknown. Trimming left V 5 bases short and J 3 bases short, with 16 bases between. Per germline, CDR1 GTSNPN and CDR2 SVGIG (reference sequence). The CDR3 contains 14 residues. The sample is drawn from a study of radiation and T cells in renal cell carcinoma. Sequencing was performed with immunoSEQ multiplex PCR; in TCRdb, only in-frame clones are kept and a portion is missing. The table shows around 100,000 clones, with roughly 82% occurring only once. Study-wide results and caveats: Top tumor clonotypes rose in blood 2 weeks post-radiation, then contracted.

Time point here: blood 4 weeks post-SBRT, at nephrectomy. Treatment meaning: 15 Gy SBRT to primary tumor, nephrectomy 4 weeks later. Nephrectomy followed 15 Gy stereotactic body radiation by 4 weeks. Radiation-treated patients gave blood at baseline, week 2 and week 4. The patient's renal cell carcinoma had clear cell pathology. Sequencing used blood, obtained from a patient whose treatment included radiotherapy and nephrectomy. This receptor was identified in a man in his 60s with renal cell carcinoma. The rearrangement joins TRBV30 to TRBJ1-2; D may be TRBD1 (5 bases). The CDR3 nucleotides are TGTGCCTGGTCTCTGACCGGGACTGACTATGGCTACACCTTC. Amino acids: CAWSLTGTDYGYTF.